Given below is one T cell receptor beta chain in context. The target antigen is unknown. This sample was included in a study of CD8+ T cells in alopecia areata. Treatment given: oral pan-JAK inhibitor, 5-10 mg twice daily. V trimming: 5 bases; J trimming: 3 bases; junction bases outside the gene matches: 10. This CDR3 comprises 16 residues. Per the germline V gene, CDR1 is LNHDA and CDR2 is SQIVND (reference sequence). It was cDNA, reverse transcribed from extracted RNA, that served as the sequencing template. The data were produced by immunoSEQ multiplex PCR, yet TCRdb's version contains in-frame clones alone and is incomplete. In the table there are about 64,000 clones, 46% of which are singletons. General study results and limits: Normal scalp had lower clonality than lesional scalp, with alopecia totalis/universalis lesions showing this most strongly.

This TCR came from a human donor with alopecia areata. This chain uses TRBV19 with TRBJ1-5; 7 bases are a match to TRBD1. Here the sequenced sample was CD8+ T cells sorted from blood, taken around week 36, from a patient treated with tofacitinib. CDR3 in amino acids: CASSSLGTGDNQPQHF. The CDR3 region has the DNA TGTGCCAGTAGTTCTCTCGGCACAGGGGACAATCAGCCCCAGCATTTT. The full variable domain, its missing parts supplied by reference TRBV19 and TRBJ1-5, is DGGITQSPKYLFRKEGQNVTLSCEQNLNHDAMYWYRQDPGQGLRLIYYSQIVNDFQKGDIAEGYSVSREKKESFPLTVTSAQKNPTAFYLCASSSLGTGDNQPQHFGDGTRLSIL.